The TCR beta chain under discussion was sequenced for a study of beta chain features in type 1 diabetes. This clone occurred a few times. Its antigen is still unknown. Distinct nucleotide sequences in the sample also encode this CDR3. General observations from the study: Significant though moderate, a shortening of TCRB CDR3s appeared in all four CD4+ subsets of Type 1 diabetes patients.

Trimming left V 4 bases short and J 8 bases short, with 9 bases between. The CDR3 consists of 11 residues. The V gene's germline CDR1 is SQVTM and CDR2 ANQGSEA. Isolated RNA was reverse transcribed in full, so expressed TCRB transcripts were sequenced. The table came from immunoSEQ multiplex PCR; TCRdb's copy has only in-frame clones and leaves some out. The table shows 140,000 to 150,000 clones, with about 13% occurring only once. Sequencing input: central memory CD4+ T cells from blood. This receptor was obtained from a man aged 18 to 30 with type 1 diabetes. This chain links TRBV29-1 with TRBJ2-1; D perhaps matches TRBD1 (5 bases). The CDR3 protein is CSVGQGHEQFF. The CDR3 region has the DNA TGCAGCGTTGGTCAGGGTCATGAGCAGTTCTTC.